Shown below are 8 T cell receptor beta chains from a single sample sequenced in a study of a mutant IDH1 vaccine in newly diagnosed glioma. Time point in this sample: week 11, during vaccination. Every vaccine dose comprised 300 ug of mutant IDH1 20-mer peptide plus topical imiquimod. These receptors lack a known antigen. Measured with immunoSEQ multiplex PCR; TCRdb has only the in-frame clones, and not every one. The repertoire has some 30,000 clones, just under 80% of them found once; the top ten carry about 24%. Sequences were derived from PBMCs, sampled from a glioma patient whose treatment included an IDH1 peptide vaccine. The origin of the receptors is a man in his thirties or forties with glioma.

V and J are TRBV15 and TRBJ2-5; D not resolved. The V end was cut by 3 bases, the J end by 5 bases, with 13 bases between. Germline CDR1 LNHNV, CDR2 YYDKDF (reference sequence). This CDR3 has 14 residues. The CDR3 DNA follows: TGTGCCACCAGCAGGGCTAAGGGATCTGAGACCCAGTACTTC. This translates into CATSRAKGSETQYF.

The chain joins TRBV7-9 to TRBJ2-1, with D perhaps assigned TRBD1 or TRBD2 (5 bases each). This CDR3 has 17 amino acids. V lost 5 bases and J lost 0, with 17 bases in between. Per germline, CDR1 SEHNR and CDR2 FQNEAQ (reference sequence). The CDR3 DNA is TGTGCCAGCAGCCCCCCTGGGTGGGGGATCTCCTACAATGAGCAGTTCTTC. It translates to CASSPPGWGISYNEQFF.

The J gene is TRBJ2-7, the V gene TRBV10-3, with 8 bases aligning to TRBD2. The V and J ends lost 2 bases and 7 bases, in that order; junction bases with no gene match: 7. Per germline, CDR1 ENHRY and CDR2 SYGVKD. CDR3 length equals 14 residues. The CDR3 DNA reads as TGTGCCATCAGTGAGACCCTAGGACTAGCAGAGCAGTACTTC. Residues: CAISETLGLAEQYF.

This chain joins TRBV21-1 and TRBJ2-7; TRBD1 was called by the table and not checked on the DNA. TRBV21-1 is a pseudogene segment. The CDR3 extends over 15 amino acids. CDR3 region: CASSAYRFTLFEQYF. CDR3 bases: TGTGCCAGCAGCGCTTACAGGTTCACCCTCTTCGAGCAGTACTTC.

V gene TRBV27 combines with J gene TRBJ1-3, with 11 bases lining up with TRBD1. This CDR3 comprises 18 residues. The ends lost 6 bases at V and 2 bases at J; junction bases unmatched: 12. The germline V gene encodes CDR1 MNHEY and CDR2 SMNVEV (reference sequence). CDR3 in DNA: TGTGCCAGCAGCCCCGGGACAGGGGGACCCCTCGCTGGAAACACCATATATTTT. Translated: CASSPGTGGPLAGNTIYF.

This clone was picked up one time. This chain links TRBV25-1 with TRBJ2-7; TRBD2 matches at 15 bases. V shed 4 bases and J 5 bases; nucleotides not matched to a gene: 6. This CDR3 spans 16 amino acids. Germline assignment: CDR1 MGHDK and CDR2 SYGVNS. The CDR3 reads CASSGTSGRGVNEQYF. In nucleotides, the CDR3 is TGTGCCAGCAGTGGGACTAGCGGGAGGGGAGTAAACGAGCAGTACTTC.

This chain links TRBV9 with TRBJ1-2, with no clear D. The CDR3 contains 13 residues. The V gene lost 4 bases and the J gene lost 8 bases, with 15 bases spanning the gap. Germline V gene sequence: CDR1 SGDLS, CDR2 YYNGEE. In DNA form, the CDR3 reads TGTGCCAGCAGCCCTGGGGATAGAAAGGGCTACACCTTC. It codes for CASSPGDRKGYTF.

The CDR3 loop is CASNDRGKDEQFF. The CDR3 coding sequence is TGTGCCAGCAACGACAGGGGTAAAGATGAGCAGTTCTTC. The chain employs TRBV6-5 and TRBJ2-1, with TRBD1 matching over 8 bases. CDR3 length equals 13 residues. The V segment lost 7 bases and the J segment 8 bases; nucleotides outside the gene matches: 7. CDR1 is MNHEY and CDR2 is SVGAGI in the germline V gene.